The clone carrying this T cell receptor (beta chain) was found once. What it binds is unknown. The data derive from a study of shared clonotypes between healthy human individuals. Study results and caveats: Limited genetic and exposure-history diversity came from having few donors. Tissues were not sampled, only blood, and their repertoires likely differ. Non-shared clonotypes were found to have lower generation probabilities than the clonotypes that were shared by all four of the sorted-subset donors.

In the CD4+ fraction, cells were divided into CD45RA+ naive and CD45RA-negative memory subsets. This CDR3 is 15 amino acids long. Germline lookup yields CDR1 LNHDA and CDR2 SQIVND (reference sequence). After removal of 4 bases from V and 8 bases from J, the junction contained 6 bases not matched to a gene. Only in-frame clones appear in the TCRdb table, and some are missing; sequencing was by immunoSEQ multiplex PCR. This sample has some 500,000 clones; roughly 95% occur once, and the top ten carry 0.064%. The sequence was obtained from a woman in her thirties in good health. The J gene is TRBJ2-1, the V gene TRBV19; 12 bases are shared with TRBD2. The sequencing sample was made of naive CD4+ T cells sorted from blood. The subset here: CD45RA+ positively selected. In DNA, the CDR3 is TGTGCCAGTAGTACACTAGCGGGAGGTGGGCATGAGCAGTTCTTC. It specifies CASSTLAGGGHEQFF.